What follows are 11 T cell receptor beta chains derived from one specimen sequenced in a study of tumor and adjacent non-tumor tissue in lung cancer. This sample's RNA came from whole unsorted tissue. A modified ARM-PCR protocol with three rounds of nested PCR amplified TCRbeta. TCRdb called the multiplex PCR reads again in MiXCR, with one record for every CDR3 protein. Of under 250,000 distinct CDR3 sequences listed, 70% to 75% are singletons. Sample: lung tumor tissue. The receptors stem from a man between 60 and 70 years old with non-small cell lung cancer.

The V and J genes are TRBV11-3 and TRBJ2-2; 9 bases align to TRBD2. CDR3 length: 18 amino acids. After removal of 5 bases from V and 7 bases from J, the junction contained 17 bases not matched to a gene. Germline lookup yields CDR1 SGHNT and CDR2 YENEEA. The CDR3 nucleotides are TGTGCCAGCAGCCCCCGGGGAGCGGGAGGATATAGAGTCGGGGAGCTGTTTTTT. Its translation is CASSPRGAGGYRVGELFF.

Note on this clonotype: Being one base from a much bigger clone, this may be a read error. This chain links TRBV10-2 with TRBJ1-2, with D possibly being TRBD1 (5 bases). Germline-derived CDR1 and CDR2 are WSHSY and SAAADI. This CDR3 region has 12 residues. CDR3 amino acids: CTSSAREDGYTF. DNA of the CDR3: TGCACCAGCAGTGCCAGGGAGGACGGCTACACCTTC.

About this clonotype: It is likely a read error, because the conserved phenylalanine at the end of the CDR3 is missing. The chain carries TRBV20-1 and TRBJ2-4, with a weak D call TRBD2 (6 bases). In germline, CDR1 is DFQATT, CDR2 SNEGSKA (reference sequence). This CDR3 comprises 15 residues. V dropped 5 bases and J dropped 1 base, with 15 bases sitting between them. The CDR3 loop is CSAELLGGAKNIQYL. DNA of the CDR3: TGCAGTGCTGAGCTACTTGGGGGGGCCAAAAACATTCAGTACCTC.

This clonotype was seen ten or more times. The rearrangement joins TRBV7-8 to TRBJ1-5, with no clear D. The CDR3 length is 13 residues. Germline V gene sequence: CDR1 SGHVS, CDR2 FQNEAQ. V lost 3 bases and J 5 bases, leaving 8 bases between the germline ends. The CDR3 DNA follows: TGTGCCAGCAGCTTGGGCGGCCATCAGCCCCAGCATTTT. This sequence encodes CASSLGGHQPQHF.

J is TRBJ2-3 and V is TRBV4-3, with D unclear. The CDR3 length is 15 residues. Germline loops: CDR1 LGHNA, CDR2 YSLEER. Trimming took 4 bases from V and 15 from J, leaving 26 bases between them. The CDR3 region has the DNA TGCGCCAGCAGCCCCCCTTGGCCTGGTCCAGATACACAATATTTT. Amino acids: CASSPPWPGPDTQYF.

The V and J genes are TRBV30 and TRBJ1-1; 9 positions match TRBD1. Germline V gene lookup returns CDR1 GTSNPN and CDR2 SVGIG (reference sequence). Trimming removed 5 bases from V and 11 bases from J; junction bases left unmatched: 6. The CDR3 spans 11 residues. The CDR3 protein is CAWGHRGHAFF. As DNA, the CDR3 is TGTGCCTGGGGACACAGGGGGCACGCTTTCTTT.

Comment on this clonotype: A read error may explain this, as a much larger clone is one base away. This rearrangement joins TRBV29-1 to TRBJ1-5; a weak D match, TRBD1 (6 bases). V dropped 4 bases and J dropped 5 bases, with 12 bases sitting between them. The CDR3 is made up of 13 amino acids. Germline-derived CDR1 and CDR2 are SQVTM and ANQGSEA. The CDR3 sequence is CSVVGQTYQPQHF. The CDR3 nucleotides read TGCAGCGTTGTTGGACAGACATATCAGCCCCAGCATTTT.

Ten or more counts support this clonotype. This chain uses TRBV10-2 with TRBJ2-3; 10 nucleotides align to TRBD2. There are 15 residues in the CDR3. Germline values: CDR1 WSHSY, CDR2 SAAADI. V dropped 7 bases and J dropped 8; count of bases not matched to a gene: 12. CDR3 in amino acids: CASTSSGRSRGTQYF. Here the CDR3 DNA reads TGCGCCAGCACCTCTAGCGGGAGATCTAGGGGTACGCAGTATTTT.

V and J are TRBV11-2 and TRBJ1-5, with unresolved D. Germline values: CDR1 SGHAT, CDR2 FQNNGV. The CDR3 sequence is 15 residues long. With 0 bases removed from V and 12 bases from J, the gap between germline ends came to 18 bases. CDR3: CASSLEGNSNRLQHF. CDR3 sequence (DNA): TGTGCCAGCAGCTTAGAAGGGAACAGCAATCGGCTCCAGCATTTT.

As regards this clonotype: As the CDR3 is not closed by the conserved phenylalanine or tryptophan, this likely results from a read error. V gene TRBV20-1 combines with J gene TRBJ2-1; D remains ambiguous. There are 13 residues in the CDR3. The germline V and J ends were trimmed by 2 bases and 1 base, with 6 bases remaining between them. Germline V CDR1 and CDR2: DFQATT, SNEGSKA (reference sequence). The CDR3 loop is CSARIASYNEQFL. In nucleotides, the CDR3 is TGCAGTGCTAGAATTGCGTCCTACAATGAGCAGTTCCTC.

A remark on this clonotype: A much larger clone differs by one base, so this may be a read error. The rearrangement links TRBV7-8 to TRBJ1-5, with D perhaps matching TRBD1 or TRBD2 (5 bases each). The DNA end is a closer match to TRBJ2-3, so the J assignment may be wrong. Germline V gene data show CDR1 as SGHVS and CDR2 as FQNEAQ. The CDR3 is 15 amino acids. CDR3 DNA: TGTGCCAGCAGCCAGACAGACTCTAGCAATCAGCCCCAGTATTTT. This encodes CASSQTDSSNQPQYF.